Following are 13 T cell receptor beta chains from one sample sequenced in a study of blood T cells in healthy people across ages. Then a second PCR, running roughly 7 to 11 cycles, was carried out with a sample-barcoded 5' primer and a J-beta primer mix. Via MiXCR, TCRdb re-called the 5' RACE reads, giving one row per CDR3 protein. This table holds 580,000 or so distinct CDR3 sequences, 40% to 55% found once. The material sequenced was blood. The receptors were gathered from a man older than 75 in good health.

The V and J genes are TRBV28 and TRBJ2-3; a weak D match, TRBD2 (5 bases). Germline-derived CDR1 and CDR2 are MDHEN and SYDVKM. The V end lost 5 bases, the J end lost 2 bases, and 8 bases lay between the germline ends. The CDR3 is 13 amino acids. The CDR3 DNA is TGTGCCAGCAGTAGCGGAGCCACAGATACGCAGTATTTT. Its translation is CASSSGATDTQYF.

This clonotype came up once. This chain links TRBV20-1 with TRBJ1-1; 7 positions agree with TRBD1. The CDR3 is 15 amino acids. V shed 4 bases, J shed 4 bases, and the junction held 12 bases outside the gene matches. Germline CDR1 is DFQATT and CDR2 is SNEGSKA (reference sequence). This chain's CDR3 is CSAKDQGGLFTEAFF. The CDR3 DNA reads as TGCAGTGCTAAGGACCAGGGGGGACTCTTCACTGAAGCTTTCTTT.

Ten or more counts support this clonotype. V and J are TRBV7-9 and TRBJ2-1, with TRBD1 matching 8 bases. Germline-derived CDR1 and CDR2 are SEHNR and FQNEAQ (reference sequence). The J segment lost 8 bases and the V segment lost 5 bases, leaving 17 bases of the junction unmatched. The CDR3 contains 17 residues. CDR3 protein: CASSPRHRDRFVDEQFF. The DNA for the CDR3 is TGTGCCAGCAGCCCCCGCCACCGGGACAGGTTTGTTGATGAGCAGTTCTTC. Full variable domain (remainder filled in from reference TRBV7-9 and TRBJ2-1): DTGVSQNPRHKITKRGQNVTFRCDPISEHNRLYWYRQTLGQGPEFLTYFQNEAQLEKSRLLSDRFSAERPKGSFSTLEIQRTEQGDSAMYLCASSPRHRDRFVDEQFFGPGTRLTVL.

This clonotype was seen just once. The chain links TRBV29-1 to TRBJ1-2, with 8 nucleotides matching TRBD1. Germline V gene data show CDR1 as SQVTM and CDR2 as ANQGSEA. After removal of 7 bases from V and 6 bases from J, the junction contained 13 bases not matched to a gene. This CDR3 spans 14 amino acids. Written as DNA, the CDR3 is TGCAGCGCAGTAGGACAGGGAGGGGTTCATGGCTACACCTTC. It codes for CSAVGQGGVHGYTF.

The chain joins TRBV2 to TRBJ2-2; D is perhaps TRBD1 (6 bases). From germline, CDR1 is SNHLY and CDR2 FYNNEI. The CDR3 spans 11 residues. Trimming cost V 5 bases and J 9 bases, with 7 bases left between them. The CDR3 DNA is TGTGCCAGCAGTTGGGACAGGGAGCTGTTTTTT. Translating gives CASSWDRELFF.

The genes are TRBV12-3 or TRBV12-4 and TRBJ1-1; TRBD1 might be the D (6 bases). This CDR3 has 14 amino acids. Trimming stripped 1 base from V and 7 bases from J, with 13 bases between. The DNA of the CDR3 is TGTGCCAGCAGTTTAGAGACAGGTAGCGTTGAAGCTTTCTTT. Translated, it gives CASSLETGSVEAFF.

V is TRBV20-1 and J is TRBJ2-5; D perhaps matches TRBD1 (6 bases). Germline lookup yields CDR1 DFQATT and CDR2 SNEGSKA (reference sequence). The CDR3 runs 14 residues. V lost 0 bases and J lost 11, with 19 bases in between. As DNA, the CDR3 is TGCAGTGCTAGAGATTCTCGGGACACAGGGAAACAGTACTTC. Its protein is CSARDSRDTGKQYF.

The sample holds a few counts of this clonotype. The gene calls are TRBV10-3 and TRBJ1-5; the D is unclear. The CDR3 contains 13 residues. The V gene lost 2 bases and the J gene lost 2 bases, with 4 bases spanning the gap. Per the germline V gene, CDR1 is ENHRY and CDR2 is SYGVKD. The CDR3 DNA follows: TGTGCCATCAGTGAGGGACGCAATCAGCCCCAGCATTTT. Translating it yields CAISEGRNQPQHF.

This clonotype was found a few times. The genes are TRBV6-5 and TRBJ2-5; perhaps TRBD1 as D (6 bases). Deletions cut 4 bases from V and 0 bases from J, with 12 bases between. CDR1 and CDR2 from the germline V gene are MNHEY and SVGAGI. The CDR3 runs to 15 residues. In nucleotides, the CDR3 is TGTGCCAGCAGTTCCGACAGGAGGTACCAAGAGACCCAGTACTTC. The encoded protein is CASSSDRRYQETQYF.

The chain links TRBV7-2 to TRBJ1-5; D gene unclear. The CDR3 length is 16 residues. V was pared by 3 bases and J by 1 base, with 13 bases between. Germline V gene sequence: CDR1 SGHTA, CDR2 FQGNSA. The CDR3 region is CASSLSGRRSNQPQHF. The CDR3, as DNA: TGTGCCAGCAGCTTGTCGGGCAGGCGGAGCAATCAGCCCCAGCATTTT.

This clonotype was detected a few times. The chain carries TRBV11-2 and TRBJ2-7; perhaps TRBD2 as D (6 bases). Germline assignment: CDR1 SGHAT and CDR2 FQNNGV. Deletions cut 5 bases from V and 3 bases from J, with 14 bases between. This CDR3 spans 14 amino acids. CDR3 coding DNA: TGTGCCAGCAGCCCGGGTGGGGGGAACTACGAGCAGTACTTC. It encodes CASSPGGGNYEQYF.

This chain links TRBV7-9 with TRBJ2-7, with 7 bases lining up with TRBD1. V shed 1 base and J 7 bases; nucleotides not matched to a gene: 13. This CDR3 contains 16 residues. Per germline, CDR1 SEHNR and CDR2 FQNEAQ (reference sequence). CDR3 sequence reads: CASSLDGRGGGGEQYF. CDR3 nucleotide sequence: TGTGCCAGCAGCTTAGACGGGCGAGGGGGCGGCGGGGAGCAGTACTTC.

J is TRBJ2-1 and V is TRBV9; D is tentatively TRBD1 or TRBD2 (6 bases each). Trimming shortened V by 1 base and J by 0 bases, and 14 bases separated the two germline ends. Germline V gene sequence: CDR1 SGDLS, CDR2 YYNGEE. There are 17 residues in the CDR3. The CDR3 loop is CASSVTNGGFSYNEQFF. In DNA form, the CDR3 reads TGTGCCAGCAGCGTAACTAACGGGGGCTTCTCCTACAATGAGCAGTTCTTC.